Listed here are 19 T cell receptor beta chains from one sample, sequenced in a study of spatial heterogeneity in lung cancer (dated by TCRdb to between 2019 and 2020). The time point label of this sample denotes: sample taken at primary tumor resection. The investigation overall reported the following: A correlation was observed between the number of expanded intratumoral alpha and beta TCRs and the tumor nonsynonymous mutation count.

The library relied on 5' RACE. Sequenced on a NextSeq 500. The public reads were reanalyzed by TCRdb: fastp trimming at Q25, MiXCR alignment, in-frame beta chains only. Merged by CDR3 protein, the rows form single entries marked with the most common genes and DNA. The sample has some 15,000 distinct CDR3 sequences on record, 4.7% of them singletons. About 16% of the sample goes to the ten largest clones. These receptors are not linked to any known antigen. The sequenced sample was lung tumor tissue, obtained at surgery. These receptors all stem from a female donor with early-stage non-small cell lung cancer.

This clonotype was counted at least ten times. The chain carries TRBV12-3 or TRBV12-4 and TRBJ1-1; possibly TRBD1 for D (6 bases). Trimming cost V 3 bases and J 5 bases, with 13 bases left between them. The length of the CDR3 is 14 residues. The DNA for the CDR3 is TGTGCCAGCAGTTTCGGGCCCACAGGGACTGAAGCTTTCTTT. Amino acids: CASSFGPTGTEAFF.

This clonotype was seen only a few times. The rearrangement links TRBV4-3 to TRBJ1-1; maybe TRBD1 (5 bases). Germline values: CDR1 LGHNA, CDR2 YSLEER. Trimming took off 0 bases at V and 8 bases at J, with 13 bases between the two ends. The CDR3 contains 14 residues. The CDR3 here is CASSQDPGRTEAFF. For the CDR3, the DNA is TGCGCCAGCAGCCAAGATCCTGGCAGGACAGAAGCTTTCTTT.

The CDR3 DNA reads as TGCGCCAGCAGCTTACTCACAGGGAAAGGCACTGAAGCTTTCTTT. Translating gives CASSLLTGKGTEAFF. The chain has TRBV5-1 and TRBJ1-1, with D possibly matching TRBD1 (6 bases). The CDR3 runs 15 residues. The germline V gene encodes CDR1 SGHRS and CDR2 YFSETQ. The V gene lost 2 bases and the J gene lost 4 bases, with 15 bases spanning the gap.

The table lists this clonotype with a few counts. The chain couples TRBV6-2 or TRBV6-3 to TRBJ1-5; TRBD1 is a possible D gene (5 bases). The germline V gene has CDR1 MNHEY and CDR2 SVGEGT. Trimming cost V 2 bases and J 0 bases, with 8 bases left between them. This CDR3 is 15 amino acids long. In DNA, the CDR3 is TGTGCCAGCAGTTACCGGGGGTATAGCAATCAGCCCCAGCATTTT. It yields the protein CASSYRGYSNQPQHF.

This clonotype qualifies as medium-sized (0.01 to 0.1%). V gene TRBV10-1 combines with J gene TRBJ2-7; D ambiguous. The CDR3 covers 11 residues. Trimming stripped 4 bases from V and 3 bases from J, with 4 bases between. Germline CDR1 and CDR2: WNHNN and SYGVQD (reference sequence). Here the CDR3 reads CASSAGYEQYF. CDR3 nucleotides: TGCGCCAGCAGTGCGGGCTACGAGCAGTACTTC.

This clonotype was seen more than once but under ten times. CDR3 DNA sequence: TGTGCCAGCAGGAAGGGGACACCGGCATACGAGCAGTACTTC. It yields the protein CASRKGTPAYEQYF. This rearrangement joins TRBV28 to TRBJ2-7; D perhaps matches TRBD1 (6 bases). Trimming cost V 6 bases and J 4 bases, with 16 bases left between them. Germline-derived CDR1 and CDR2 are MDHEN and SYDVKM. CDR3 length: 14 amino acids.

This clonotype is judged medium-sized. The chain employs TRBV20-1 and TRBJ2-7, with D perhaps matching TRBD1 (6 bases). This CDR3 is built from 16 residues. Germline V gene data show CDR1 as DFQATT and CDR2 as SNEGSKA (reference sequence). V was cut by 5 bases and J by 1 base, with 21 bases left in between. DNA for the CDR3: TGCAGTGCTCGAGGAGACACCGGGACATGGTCCTACGAGCAGTACTTC. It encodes CSARGDTGTWSYEQYF.

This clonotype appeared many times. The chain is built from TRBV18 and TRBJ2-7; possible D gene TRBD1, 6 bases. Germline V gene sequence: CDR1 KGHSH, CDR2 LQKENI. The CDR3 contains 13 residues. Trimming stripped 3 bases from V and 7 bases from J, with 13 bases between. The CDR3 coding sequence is TGTGCCAGCTCACCTCCGCCAGGGGTTGAGCAGTACTTC. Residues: CASSPPPGVEQYF.

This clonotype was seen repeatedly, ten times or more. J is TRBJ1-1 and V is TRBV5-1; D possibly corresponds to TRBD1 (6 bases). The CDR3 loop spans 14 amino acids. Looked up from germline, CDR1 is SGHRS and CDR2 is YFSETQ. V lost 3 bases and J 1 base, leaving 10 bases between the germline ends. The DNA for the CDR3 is TGCGCCAGCAGCTATACAGGGTCGAACACTGAAGCTTTCTTT. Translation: CASSYTGSNTEAFF.

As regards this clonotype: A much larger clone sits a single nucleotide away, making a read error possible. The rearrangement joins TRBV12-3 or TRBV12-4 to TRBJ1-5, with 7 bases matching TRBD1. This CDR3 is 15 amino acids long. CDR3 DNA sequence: TGTGCCAGCAGGGAACAGGGGACGGCCAATCAGCCCCGGCATTTT. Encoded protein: CASREQGTANQPRHF.

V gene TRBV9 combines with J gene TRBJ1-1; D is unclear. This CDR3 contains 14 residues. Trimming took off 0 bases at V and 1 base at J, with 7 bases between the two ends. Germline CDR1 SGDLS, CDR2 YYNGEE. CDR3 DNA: TGTGCCAGCAGCGTAGCAGGAGCGAACACTGAAGCTTTCTTT. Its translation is CASSVAGANTEAFF.

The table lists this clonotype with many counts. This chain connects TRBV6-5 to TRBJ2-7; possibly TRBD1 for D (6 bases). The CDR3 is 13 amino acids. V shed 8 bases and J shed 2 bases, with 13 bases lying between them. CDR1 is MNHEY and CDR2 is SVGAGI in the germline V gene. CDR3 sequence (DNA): TGTGCCAGCGCCGGGGACATGACCTACGAGCAGTACTTC. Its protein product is CASAGDMTYEQYF.

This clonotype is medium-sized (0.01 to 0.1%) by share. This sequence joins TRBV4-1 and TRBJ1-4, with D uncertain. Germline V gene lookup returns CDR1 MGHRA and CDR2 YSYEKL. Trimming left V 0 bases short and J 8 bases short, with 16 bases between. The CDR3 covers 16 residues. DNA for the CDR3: TGCGCCAGCAGCCAAGATATTAGGGCGCCACGGGAAAAACTGTTTTTT. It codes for CASSQDIRAPREKLFF.

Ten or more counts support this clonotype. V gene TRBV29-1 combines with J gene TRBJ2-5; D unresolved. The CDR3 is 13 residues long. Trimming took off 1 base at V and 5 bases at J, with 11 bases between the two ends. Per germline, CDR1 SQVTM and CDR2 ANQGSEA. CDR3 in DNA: TGCAGCGTTGAAGGGGGTGATCGGGAGACCCAGTACTTC. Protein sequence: CSVEGGDRETQYF.

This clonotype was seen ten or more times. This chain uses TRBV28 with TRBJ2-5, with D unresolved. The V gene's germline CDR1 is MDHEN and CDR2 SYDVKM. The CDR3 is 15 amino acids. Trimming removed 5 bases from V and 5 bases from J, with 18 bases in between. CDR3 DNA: TGTGCCAGCAGTCCCGCCAGTTCGGCGAGGGAGACCCAGTACTTC. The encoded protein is CASSPASSARETQYF.

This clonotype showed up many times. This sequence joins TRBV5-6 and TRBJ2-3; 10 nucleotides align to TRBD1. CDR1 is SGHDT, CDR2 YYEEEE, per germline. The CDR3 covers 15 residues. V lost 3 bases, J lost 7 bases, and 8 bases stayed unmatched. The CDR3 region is CASSSRDRGPYTQYF. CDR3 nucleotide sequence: TGTGCCAGCAGCTCCCGGGACAGGGGTCCCTATACGCAGTATTTT.

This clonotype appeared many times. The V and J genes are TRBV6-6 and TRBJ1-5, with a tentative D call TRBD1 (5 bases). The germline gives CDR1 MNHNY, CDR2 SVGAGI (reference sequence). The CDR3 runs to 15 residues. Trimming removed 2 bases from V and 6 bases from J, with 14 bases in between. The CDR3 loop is CASSYEGTAGQPQHF. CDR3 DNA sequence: TGTGCCAGCAGTTACGAGGGGACGGCGGGTCAGCCCCAGCATTTT.

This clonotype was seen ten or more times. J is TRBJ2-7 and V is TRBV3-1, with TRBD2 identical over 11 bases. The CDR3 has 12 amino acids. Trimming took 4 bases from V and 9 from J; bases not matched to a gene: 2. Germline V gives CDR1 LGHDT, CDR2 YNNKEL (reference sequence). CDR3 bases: TGTGCCAGCAGCCGGGGACTAGCGGCGCAGTACTTC. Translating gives CASSRGLAAQYF.

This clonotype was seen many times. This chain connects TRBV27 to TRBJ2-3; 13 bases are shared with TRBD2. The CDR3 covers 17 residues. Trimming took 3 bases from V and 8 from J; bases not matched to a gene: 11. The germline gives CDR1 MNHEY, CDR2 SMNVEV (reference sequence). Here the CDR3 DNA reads TGTGCCAGCAGTTTGTCGGGGACTAGCGGGGCCTATAGTACGCAGTATTTT. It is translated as CASSLSGTSGAYSTQYF.